The clone carrying this TCR beta chain was counted a few times. The sample comes from a study of control samples from healthy donors and cancer patients. Libraries were prepared by immunoSEQ multiplex PCR; TCRdb keeps only in-frame clonotypes and omits some of them. The sample has 84,000 or so clones, around 92% seen once. The V segment lost 7 bases and the J segment 6 bases; nucleotides outside the gene matches: 6. The CDR3 spans 13 residues. Germline CDR1 and CDR2: WSHSY and SAAADI. The sequence was collected from a man aged 50 to 60 in good health. The sample was blood. The V call is TRBV10-2, the J call TRBJ2-7, with 10 bases aligning to TRBD2. The CDR3 spells CASKAGGPSEQYF. CDR3 bases: TGCGCCAGCAAAGCGGGGGGGCCTAGCGAGCAGTACTTC.